These T cell receptor beta chains were read from a single sample in a study of regulatory T cells in long-lasting Graves disease. TCRdb itself ran the multiplex PCR reads through MiXCR, one entry per CDR3 protein. The sample lists roughly 520,000 distinct CDR3 sequences, approximately 12% occurring once. This sample was shared with a second study, whose subject was T cells in Graves' hyperthyroidism and ophthalmopathy.

The sample here was peripheral blood mononuclear cells (PBMCs), taken at new diagnosis, from a patient treated with antithyroid drugs. The receptor set was obtained from a woman in her twenties or thirties with Graves disease. CDR3s include the opening cysteine and the closing phenylalanine or tryptophan. The D gene is left open where the match is weak. Expanded clones get a size class; other rows say once, few or many, or leave the size out.

v_call	d_call	clone_size	j_call	cdr3_aa	cdr3_nt
TRBV6-1	.	few	TRBJ1-5	CASRRGGTRSNQPQHF	TGTGCCAGCAGGAGGGGGGGCACAAGAAGCAATCAGCCCCAGCATTTT
TRBV28	.	many	TRBJ2-2	CASSFPGRPTGELFF	TGTGCCAGCAGTTTTCCCGGGAGACCGACCGGGGAGCTGTTTTTT
TRBV30	TRBD1	once	TRBJ2-1	CAWSRDRARNEQFF	TGTGCCTGGAGCAGGGACAGGGCTCGAAATGAGCAGTTCTTC
TRBV29-1	TRBD2	.	TRBJ2-3	CSVALAGGTDTQYF	TGCAGCGTTGCGCTGGCGGGAGGCACAGATACGCAGTATTTT
TRBV20-1	.	many	TRBJ1-1	CSASAGNLNTEAFF	TGCAGTGCAAGCGCAGGGAACTTGAACACTGAAGCTTTCTTT
TRBV11-2	TRBD2	many	TRBJ2-1	CASSLDGTSGSLYEQFF	TGTGCCAGCAGCTTAGATGGGACTAGCGGGAGTCTGTATGAGCAGTTCTTC
TRBV7-9	.	.	TRBJ2-1	CAVPKVEADEQFF	TGTGCCGTCCCTAAGGTAGAAGCGGATGAGCAGTTCTTC
TRBV5-1	.	few	TRBJ2-5	CASSKTAGQETQYF	TGCGCCAGCAGTAAGACTGCGGGGCAAGAGACCCAGTACTTC
TRBV27	TRBD2	many	TRBJ2-3	CASSLLAGGGSDTQYF	TGTGCCAGCAGTTTACTAGCGGGAGGAGGGTCAGATACGCAGTATTTT
TRBV7-9	.	.	TRBJ2-5	CASSQTGDQETQYF	TGTGCCAGCAGCCAGACCGGGGACCAAGAGACCCAGTACTTC
TRBV29-1	.	.	TRBJ1-2	CSVEGSYGYTF	TGCAGCGTTGAAGGATCCTATGGCTACACCTTC
TRBV5-6	.	many	TRBJ2-3	CASSLLATGDTQYF	TGTGCCAGCAGCTTGCTAGCGACCGGAGATACGCAGTATTTT
TRBV19	.	few	TRBJ1-1	CASRSAEAFF	TGTGCCAGTAGGTCTGCTGAAGCTTTCTTT
TRBV4-3	.	few	TRBJ2-4	CASSQSFDRFGNIQYF	TGCGCCAGCAGCCAATCCTTCGACAGGTTCGGGAACATTCAGTACTTC
TRBV20-1	.	many	TRBJ1-1	CSARGGGVNTEAFF	TGCAGTGCTAGAGGAGGTGGGGTGAACACTGAAGCTTTCTTT
TRBV29-1	TRBD2	many	TRBJ2-5	CSAEGRERETQYF	TGCAGCGCCGAGGGGCGGGAGCGGGAGACCCAGTACTTC
TRBV27	.	few	TRBJ1-1	CASTTGRQGTEAFF	TGTGCCAGCACTACGGGTCGGCAGGGAACTGAAGCTTTCTTT
TRBV6-2/TRBV6-3	TRBD1	many	TRBJ1-2	CASSLGTGANYGYTF	TGTGCCAGCAGTTTGGGGACAGGAGCGAACTATGGCTACACCTTC
TRBV6-1	TRBD2	.	TRBJ2-1	CASSGLAGVYNEQFF	TGTGCCAGCAGTGGACTAGCGGGAGTCTACAATGAGCAGTTCTTC
TRBV2	.	many	TRBJ2-3	CASTEGGGRTDTQYF	TGTGCCAGCACCGAGGGGGGAGGCCGCACAGATACGCAGTATTTT
TRBV4-1	.	.	TRBJ2-1	CASSQGSHYSGPYNEQFF	TGCGCCAGCAGCCAAGGATCACATTATAGCGGTCCCTACAATGAGCAGTTCTTC
TRBV27	.	many	TRBJ1-6	CASSFIPRSNSPLHF	TGTGCCAGCAGTTTCATCCCCAGGTCCAATTCACCCCTCCACTTT
TRBV4-1	.	few	TRBJ1-4	CASSQEGDGAYNEKLFF	TGCGCCAGCAGCCAAGAAGGGGACGGGGCCTATAATGAAAAACTGTTTTTT
TRBV2	.	many	TRBJ2-2	CASSGDTGELFF	TGTGCCAGCTCAGGGGACACCGGGGAGCTGTTTTTT
TRBV10-3	.	many	TRBJ1-3	CAIRGIVRSGNTIYF	TGTGCCATCAGGGGGATCGTGCGATCTGGAAACACCATATATTTT
TRBV7-2	.	many	TRBJ2-5	CASSSGQRANF	TGTGCCAGCAGCTCCGGACAGCGGGCTAACTTC
TRBV5-1	TRBD2	many	TRBJ2-3	CASSFSGRGEDTQYF	TGCGCCAGCAGCTTTAGCGGGAGGGGTGAAGATACGCAGTATTTT
TRBV2	.	many	TRBJ1-1	CASSEERNTEAFF	TGTGCCAGCAGTGAAGAACGGAACACTGAAGCTTTCTTT
TRBV7-9	TRBD2	many	TRBJ2-1	CASSSGLGGDEQFF	TGTGCCAGCAGCTCGGGACTAGGAGGGGATGAGCAGTTCTTC
TRBV29-1	TRBD2	many	TRBJ2-1	CSVFAGGYNEQFF	TGCAGCGTTTTTGCGGGGGGCTACAATGAGCAGTTCTTC
TRBV6-1	TRBD1	many	TRBJ1-6	CASSEHRGPNSPLHF	TGTGCCAGCAGTGAACACAGGGGGCCGAATTCACCCCTCCACTTT
TRBV29-1	.	.	TRBJ1-2	CSVELGGGGYTF	TGCAGCGTTGAACTCGGGGGGGGTGGCTACACCTTC
TRBV12-3/TRBV12-4	TRBD2	many	TRBJ2-5	CASSPTPSGSRRETQYF	TGTGCCAGCAGCCCCACTCCTAGCGGGAGTCGCCGAGAGACCCAGTACTTC
TRBV20-1	.	.	TRBJ1-1	CSARDMGDITEAFF	TGCAGTGCTAGAGATATGGGGGACATCACTGAAGCTTTCTTT
TRBV7-8	TRBD2	many	TRBJ2-7	CASSFRRLASYEQYF	TGTGCCAGCAGCTTTCGGAGACTAGCGTCCTACGAGCAGTACTTC
TRBV3-1	.	few	TRBJ2-5	CASSQWRDQETQYF	TGTGCCAGCAGCCAATGGCGGGACCAAGAGACCCAGTACTTC
TRBV20-1	.	many	TRBJ2-7	CSARDEGGSPPYEQYF	TGCAGTGCTAGAGACGAGGGGGGCAGCCCACCCTACGAGCAGTACTTC
TRBV12-3/TRBV12-4	.	many	TRBJ1-2	CASSGTGRSGYTF	TGTGCCAGCTCCGGGACCGGGAGGAGTGGCTACACCTTC
TRBV7-9	.	.	TRBJ2-7	CASSLYGPEQYF	TGTGCCAGCAGCTTATATGGTCCCGAGCAGTACTTC
TRBV6-1	.	few	TRBJ1-5	CASKGPGNQPQHF	TGTGCCAGCAAGGGTCCTGGCAATCAGCCCCAGCATTTT
TRBV4-1	TRBD2	few	TRBJ2-1	CASSQVPSGLAFNEQFF	TGCGCCAGCAGCCAAGTTCCTTCCGGACTAGCGTTCAATGAGCAGTTCTTC
TRBV18	.	.	TRBJ1-6	CASSPSDNGSPLHF	TGTGCCAGCTCACCATCTGACAACGGGTCACCCCTCCACTTT
TRBV9	TRBD2	many	TRBJ2-1	CASSVGGSQPWQFF	TGTGCCAGCAGCGTAGGCGGGAGCCAGCCCTGGCAGTTCTTC
TRBV7-2	.	.	TRBJ1-4	CASSLQGKNEKLFF	TGTGCCAGCAGCTTACAGGGAAAGAATGAAAAACTGTTTTTT
TRBV18	.	few	TRBJ1-1	CASLPGGQSEAFF	TGTGCCAGCTTACCGGGAGGGCAGTCTGAAGCTTTCTTT
TRBV20-1	TRBD1	.	TRBJ1-1	CSARPDRETEAFF	TGCAGTGCTAGACCTGACAGGGAGACTGAAGCTTTCTTT